This entry features one TCR beta chain sequence. The antigen remains undetermined. The sample is drawn from a study of T cells in Graves' hyperthyroidism and ophthalmopathy. The definition of stable Graves' hyperthyroidism was no ophthalmopathy progression within 18 months. From germline, CDR1 is MGHDK and CDR2 SYGVNS. The V end lost 5 bases, the J end lost 0 bases, and 14 bases lay between the germline ends. The CDR3 runs 15 residues. RNA transcripts gave rise to amplified TCR beta CDR3 regions. TCR CDR3 regions were first amplified by RT-PCR with HTBI primers. TCRdb reprocessed the multiplex PCR reads with MiXCR, giving one entry per CDR3 protein. The sample consists of about 560,000 distinct CDR3 sequences, around 46% of them appearing once. Broader study findings: Blood samples included most of the expanded thyroid clonotypes exceeding 0.001. Ophthalmopathy onset followed model prediction by a median about six months. From stable hyperthyroidism, ophthalmopathy was separated by a 13 V-J model.

The source of this sequence is a woman younger than 35 with Graves' hyperthyroidism. The chain couples TRBV25-1 to TRBJ2-7; D may be TRBD1 (6 bases). The sequenced sample consisted of peripheral blood or thyroid tissue (not recorded which). The CDR3 protein is CASSPTGQSSYEQYF. For the CDR3, the DNA is TGTGCCAGCAGTCCTACGGGACAATCCTCCTACGAGCAGTACTTC.